The 11 T cell receptor beta chains below come from one sample, sequenced in a study of T cells in Graves' hyperthyroidism and ophthalmopathy. Amplification of TCR beta CDR3 regions used RNA as the template. HTBI primers were employed in a first-round RT-PCR of the TCR CDR3. TCRdb re-called the multiplex PCR reads with MiXCR, one entry per CDR3 protein. The sample lists 600,000 or so distinct CDR3 sequences, about 45% seen once, with approximately 8.2% in the top ten. The sequenced sample was peripheral blood or thyroid tissue (not recorded which). These receptor sequences come from a woman younger than 35 with Graves' hyperthyroidism.

V and J are TRBV7-6 and TRBJ1-5; D is uncertain. The germline V gene encodes CDR1 SGHVS and CDR2 FNYEAQ. This CDR3 has 13 residues. The CDR3 protein is CATLIWAAQPQHF. CDR3 nucleotides: TGTGCTACCCTGATCTGGGCAGCTCAGCCCCAGCATTTT. Combining the CDR3 with reference TRBV7-6 and TRBJ1-5 gives the whole variable domain GAGVSQSPRYKVTKRGQDVALRCDPISGHVSLYWYRQALGQGPEFLTYFNYEAQQDKSGLPNDRFSAERPEGSISTLTIQRTEQRDSAMYRCATLIWAAQPQHFGDGTRLSIL.

The gene calls are TRBV27 and TRBJ2-7, with D unclear. Germline-derived CDR1 and CDR2 are MNHEY and SMNVEV (reference sequence). This CDR3 has 10 amino acids. V was pared by 7 bases and J by 6 bases, with 7 bases between. DNA for the CDR3: TGTGCCAGCAACGTAGGCGAGCAGTACTTC. It specifies CASNVGEQYF.

In its sample, this clonotype was seen once. The chain combines TRBV6-1 with TRBJ2-5; 11 bases fit TRBD2. With V trimmed by 6 bases and J by 6 bases, 6 bases remained unmatched. The CDR3 consists of 14 residues. Germline CDR1 and CDR2: MNHNS and SASEGT. CDR3 DNA: TGTGCCAGCAGCAAAACTAGCGGGAGACAGACCCAGTACTTC. Its translation is CASSKTSGRQTQYF.

This clonotype was observed a single time. The rearrangement uses TRBV5-1 and TRBJ1-5, with 7 positions matching TRBD1. The V gene end was trimmed by 0 bases and the J gene end by 3 bases; junction bases not matched to a gene: 9. This CDR3 contains 17 residues. Germline assignment: CDR1 SGHRS and CDR2 YFSETQ. The CDR3 DNA sequence: TGCGCCAGCAGCTTGGCCCCGACAGGGAATCCCAATCAGCCCCAGCATTTT. Residues: CASSLAPTGNPNQPQHF.

This clonotype has ten or more counts. The CDR3 region is CASSSGQGTNTEAFF. As DNA, the CDR3 is TGTGCCAGCAGCAGTGGACAGGGGACGAACACTGAAGCTTTCTTT. This chain uses TRBV7-6 with TRBJ1-1, with 9 positions matching TRBD1. The CDR3 has 15 amino acids. Germline CDR1 is SGHVS and CDR2 is FNYEAQ. V trimming: 5 bases; J trimming: 1 base; junction bases outside the gene matches: 5.

This clonotype was seen ten or more times. The chain is built from TRBV29-1 and TRBJ1-2; maybe TRBD1 (6 bases). V was shortened by 2 bases and J by 7 bases, with 11 bases between the two germline ends. The CDR3 extends over 12 amino acids. CDR1 and CDR2 from the germline V gene are SQVTM and ANQGSEA. The DNA for the CDR3 is TGCAGCGTTGAAAACAGGGTCGGTGGCTACACCTTC. Protein sequence: CSVENRVGGYTF.

This clonotype has a count of ten or more. This rearrangement joins TRBV7-9 to TRBJ1-2; TRBD1 aligns across 9 bases. The ends lost 0 bases at V and 6 bases at J; junction bases unmatched: 5. Germline assignment: CDR1 SEHNR and CDR2 FQNEAQ (reference sequence). The CDR3 is made up of 15 amino acids. The CDR3 is CASSLATGGLDGYTF. CDR3 bases: TGTGCCAGCAGCTTAGCGACAGGGGGGCTGGATGGCTACACCTTC.

Notes on this clonotype: One junction end disagrees with the germline gene, perhaps due to a read error. The gene calls are TRBV5-1 and TRBJ2-5, with D uncertain. This CDR3 is 15 amino acids long. Germline V gene data show CDR1 as SGHRS and CDR2 as YFSETQ. This CDR3 reads CASSLGSDQQEAQYF. CDR3 nucleotides: TGCGCCAGCAGCTTGGGGTCGGATCAACAAGAGGCCCAGTACTTC.

This clonotype has ten or more counts. The chain carries TRBV7-9 and TRBJ2-6; D not resolved. The germline V gene encodes CDR1 SEHNR and CDR2 FQNEAQ (reference sequence). The CDR3 is made up of 13 amino acids. CDR3 bases: TGTGCGAACAGCTACTCTGGGGCCAACGTCCTGACTTTC. Translation gives CANSYSGANVLTF.

There are many counts of this clonotype. The gene calls are TRBV2 and TRBJ1-5; 8 nucleotides line up with TRBD1. In germline, CDR1 is SNHLY, CDR2 FYNNEI. Losses at the gene ends were 5 bases for V and 0 bases for J; bases not matched to a gene: 6. The CDR3 is made up of 16 amino acids. CDR3 amino acids: CASSSRTGISNQPQHF. Written as DNA, the CDR3 is TGTGCCAGCAGTAGTCGGACAGGGATTAGCAATCAGCCCCAGCATTTT.

This clonotype was detected many times. The chain links TRBV19 to TRBJ1-5, with D possibly TRBD1 on 5 matching bases. Germline-derived CDR1 and CDR2 are LNHDA and SQIVND (reference sequence). CDR3 size: 12 residues. Trimming left V 1 base short and J 13 bases short, with 11 bases between. In DNA, the CDR3 is TGTGCCAGTAGTATAGGCGGGACGAGGCAGCATTTT. Translation: CASSIGGTRQHF.